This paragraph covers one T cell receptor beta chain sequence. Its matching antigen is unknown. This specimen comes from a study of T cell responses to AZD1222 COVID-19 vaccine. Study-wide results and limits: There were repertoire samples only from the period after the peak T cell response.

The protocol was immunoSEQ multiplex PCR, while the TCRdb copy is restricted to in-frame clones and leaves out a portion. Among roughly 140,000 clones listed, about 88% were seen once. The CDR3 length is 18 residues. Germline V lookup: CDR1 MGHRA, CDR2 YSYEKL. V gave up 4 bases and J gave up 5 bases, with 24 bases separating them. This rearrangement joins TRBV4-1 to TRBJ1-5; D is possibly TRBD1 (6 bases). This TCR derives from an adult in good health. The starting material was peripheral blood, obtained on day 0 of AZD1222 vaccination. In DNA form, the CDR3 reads TGCGCCAGCAGCCCTCAGGGGATGGGAGAAGCAATTCATCAGCCCCAGCATTTT. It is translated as CASSPQGMGEAIHQPQHF.